The clone carrying this T cell receptor beta chain occurred many times. No antigen is known for it. The V gene end was trimmed by 5 bases and the J gene end by 0 bases; junction bases not matched to a gene: 9. The CDR3 has 16 amino acids. Patients were excluded because of uncontrolled infection, other autoimmune disease, pregnancy or lactation. PBMCs stemmed from over 7.5 ml fresh peripheral blood. Amplified regions were TCR beta CDR3 sequences from RNA transcripts. The TCR CDR3 was amplified in a first-round RT-PCR using the HTBI primer set. Using its own MiXCR run on the multiplex PCR reads, TCRdb lists one record per CDR3 protein. This sample yields roughly 600,000 distinct CDR3 sequences, of which around 15% are seen a single time; roughly an eighth belongs to the top ten. This specimen belongs to a study of T cells in Graves' hyperthyroidism and ophthalmopathy. Points from the study as a whole: Blood also showed most of the thyroid clonotypes that were expanded above 0.001. Ophthalmopathy, as predicted by the model, came a median about six months after the prediction.

The V gene is TRBV12-3 or TRBV12-4, the J gene TRBJ2-7, with 8 bases matching TRBD2. This TCR was recovered from a woman between 45 and 60 years old with Graves' ophthalmopathy. The sample comprised blood. CDR3 protein: CASSHQLAASSYEQYF. The DNA for the CDR3 is TGTGCCAGCAGTCACCAACTAGCGGCGAGCTCCTACGAGCAGTACTTC.